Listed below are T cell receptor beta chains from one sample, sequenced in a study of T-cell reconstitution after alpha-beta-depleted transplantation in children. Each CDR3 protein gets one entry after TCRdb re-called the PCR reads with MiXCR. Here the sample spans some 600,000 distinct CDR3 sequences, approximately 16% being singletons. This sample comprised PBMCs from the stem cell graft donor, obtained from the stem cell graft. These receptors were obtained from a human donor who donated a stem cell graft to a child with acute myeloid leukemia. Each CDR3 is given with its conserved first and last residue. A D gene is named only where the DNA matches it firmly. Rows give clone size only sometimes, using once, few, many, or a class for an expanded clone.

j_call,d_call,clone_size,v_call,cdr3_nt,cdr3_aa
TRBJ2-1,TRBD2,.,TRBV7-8,TGTGCCAGCAGCCCCACTAGCGGGGACTACAATGAGCAGTTCTTC,CASSPTSGDYNEQFF
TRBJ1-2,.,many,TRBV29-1,TGCAGCGTCAAGACAGGAGGGGCAGAAGGCTACACCTTC,CSVKTGGAEGYTF
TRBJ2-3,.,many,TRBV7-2,TGTGCCAGCAGCTCCAGTGTTACAGATACGCAGTATTTT,CASSSSVTDTQYF
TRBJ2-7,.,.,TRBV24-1,TGTGCCACCAGTGACCCTATCACCTACGAGCAGTACTTC,CATSDPITYEQYF
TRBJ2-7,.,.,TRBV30,TGTGCCTGGAGTAACGGGGGGCCCTCCTACGAGCAGTACTTC,CAWSNGGPSYEQYF
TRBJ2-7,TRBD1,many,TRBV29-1,TGCAGCGTTGAAGATCTAGGGACAGGGGGCAGGTACGAGCAGTACTTC,CSVEDLGTGGRYEQYF
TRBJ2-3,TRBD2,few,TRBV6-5,TGTGCCAGCAGTTACTCGGGACTAGCCCGGTCAGATACGCAGTATTTT,CASSYSGLARSDTQYF
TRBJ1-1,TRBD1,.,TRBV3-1,TGTGCCAGCAGTTTCGGGACAGATCCTACCAAGATGAACACTGAAGCTTTCTTT,CASSFGTDPTKMNTEAFF
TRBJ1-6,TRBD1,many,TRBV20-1,TGCAGTGCTGTTAAAACCGGGACAGGGGGCAACTCACCCCTCCACTTT,CSAVKTGTGGNSPLHF
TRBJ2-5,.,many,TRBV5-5,TGTGCCAGCAGCTTGGGTGTCACTCAGGGCTACCAAGAGACCCAGTACTTC,CASSLGVTQGYQETQYF
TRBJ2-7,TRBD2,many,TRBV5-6,TGTGCCAGCAGCCCCGGTAGCGGGGGCCTTCGCGAGCAGTACTTC,CASSPGSGGLREQYF
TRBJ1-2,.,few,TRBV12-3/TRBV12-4,TGTGCCAGCGGCCAGGGACGGACCTACGACCTTAACTATGGCTACACCTTC,CASGQGRTYDLNYGYTF
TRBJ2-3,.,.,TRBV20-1,TGCTGTGCTAGAGACCGAAGACAGGAGGGGTTAGATACGCAGTATTTT,CCARDRRQEGLDTQYF
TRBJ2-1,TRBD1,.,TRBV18,TGTGCCAGCTCACCACCAAGGGCAGGGGGCCCGAATGAGCAGTTCTTC,CASSPPRAGGPNEQFF
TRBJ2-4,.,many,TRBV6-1,TGTGCCAGCAGTCCCACCGCCTTTGAAGCCAAAAACATTCAGTACTTC,CASSPTAFEAKNIQYF
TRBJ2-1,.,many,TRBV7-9,TGTGCCAGCAGCGAAGGGGGGAGTGAGCAGTTCTTC,CASSEGGSEQFF
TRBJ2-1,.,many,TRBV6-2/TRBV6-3,TGTGCCAGCAGTCCTTCGACTAGTTACAATGAGCAGTTCTTC,CASSPSTSYNEQFF
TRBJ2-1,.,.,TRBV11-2,TGTGCCACCCGGATGTCCGGACCCCAGGGTGAGCAGTTCTTC,CATRMSGPQGEQFF
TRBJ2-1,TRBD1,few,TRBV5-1,TGCGCCAGCAGCAGGGACGGGACAGACTACAATGAGCAGTTCTTC,CASSRDGTDYNEQFF
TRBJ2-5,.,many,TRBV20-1,TGCAGTGCTAGATCCTACTCTTCAACAGGGATAGGAGAGACCCAGTACTTC,CSARSYSSTGIGETQYF
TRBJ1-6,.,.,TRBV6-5,TGTGCCAGCAGTTACTGGGGGTCACCCCTCCACTTT,CASSYWGSPLHF
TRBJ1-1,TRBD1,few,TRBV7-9,TGTGCCAGCAGCTCGGGACAGAGGGGCACTGAAGCTTTCTTT,CASSSGQRGTEAFF
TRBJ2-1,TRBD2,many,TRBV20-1,TGCAGTGCTAGAGCACTAGCGGGGGGGCCTAATGAGCAGTTCTTC,CSARALAGGPNEQFF
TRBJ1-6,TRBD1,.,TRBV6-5,TGTGCCAGCAGTTTAACCCCCGGGACAGGGCTGAGTAATTCACCCCTCCACTTT,CASSLTPGTGLSNSPLHF